The 25 T cell receptor beta chains in this list originate from one sample, sequenced in a study of T cells in Graves' hyperthyroidism and ophthalmopathy. Authors of the study amplified TCR beta CDR3 regions from RNA transcripts. The HTBI primer set was used in a first-round RT-PCR of the TCR CDR3. TCRdb independently ran MiXCR on the multiplex PCR reads; one entry per CDR3 protein. Of more than 150,000 distinct CDR3 sequences listed, about 15% are singletons. Material for sequencing was blood. These receptors originate from a woman aged 45-59 years with Graves' hyperthyroidism.

This clonotype was counted at least ten times. V usage is TRBV6-1 and J usage is TRBJ2-7, with D hard to call. Germline CDR1 reads MNHNS; CDR2 reads SASEGT. This CDR3 comprises 14 residues. The ends were cut back, 7 bases at V and 4 bases at J, with 17 bases in the middle. The CDR3 reads CASTRTGQGYEQYF. The CDR3 bases are TGTGCCAGCACCCGAACGGGTCAAGGGTACGAGCAGTACTTC.

The sample holds a few counts of this clonotype. The chain has TRBV20-1 and TRBJ1-3; unclear D gene. In germline, CDR1 is DFQATT, CDR2 SNEGSKA (reference sequence). V gave up 5 bases and J gave up 1 base, with 15 bases separating them. CDR3 length: 15 residues. CDR3 sequence (DNA): TGCAGTGCTTCCCAAGCCCCCCGGTCTGGAAACACCATATATTTT. It specifies CSASQAPRSGNTIYF.

At least ten counts were recorded for this clonotype. J is TRBJ2-3 and V is TRBV7-8; TRBD1 matches at 7 bases. The CDR3 length is 14 residues. Germline CDR1 and CDR2: SGHVS and FQNEAQ. V shed 5 bases and J 0 bases; nucleotides not matched to a gene: 2. The CDR3 bases are TGTGCCAGCAGCGTGACAGGGAGCACAGATACGCAGTATTTT. Translation: CASSVTGSTDTQYF.

This clonotype appeared many times. J is TRBJ1-1 and V is TRBV29-1, with D possibly matching TRBD1 (5 bases). Germline loops: CDR1 SQVTM, CDR2 ANQGSEA. V lost 2 bases, J lost 10 bases, and 14 bases lay in between. The length of the CDR3 is 12 residues. The CDR3 DNA reads as TGCAGCGTTGAACAAGGGACCTCCGTAGCTTTCTTT. Protein product: CSVEQGTSVAFF.

This clonotype was recorded many times. The J gene is TRBJ1-2, the V gene TRBV6-1, with 7 nucleotides matching TRBD1. There are 15 residues in the CDR3. The V gene end was trimmed by 6 bases and the J gene end by 4 bases; junction bases not matched to a gene: 11. Germline CDR1 is MNHNS and CDR2 is SASEGT. Here the CDR3 reads CASRSPDRETYGYTF. The DNA for the CDR3 is TGTGCCAGCAGATCCCCCGACAGGGAAACCTATGGCTACACCTTC.

The rearrangement joins TRBV7-6 to TRBJ1-3; the D gene is possibly TRBD1 (5 bases). Between the trimmed V and J ends, which lost 1 base and 0 bases, there was a span of 13 bases. The CDR3 totals 17 residues. Germline loops: CDR1 SGHVS, CDR2 FNYEAQ. The CDR3: CASSLEAGQVSGNTIYF. The CDR3 DNA reads as TGTGCCAGCAGCTTAGAAGCGGGGCAAGTCTCTGGAAACACCATATATTTT.

The table lists this clonotype with a few counts. The V call is TRBV7-6, the J call TRBJ2-2; weak D call: TRBD2 (5 bases). This CDR3 is built from 15 residues. Looked up from germline, CDR1 is SGHVS and CDR2 is FNYEAQ. Between the trimmed V and J ends, which lost 3 bases and 6 bases, there was a span of 14 bases. The CDR3 is CASSLGSGKAGELFF. The CDR3 coding sequence is TGTGCCAGCAGCTTGGGGTCCGGGAAGGCCGGGGAGCTGTTTTTT. The variable domain in full, completed from reference TRBV7-6 and TRBJ2-2, reads GAGVSQSPRYKVTKRGQDVALRCDPISGHVSLYWYRQALGQGPEFLTYFNYEAQQDKSGLPNDRFSAERPEGSISTLTIQRTEQRDSAMYRCASSLGSGKAGELFFGEGSRLTVL.

This clonotype was picked up many times. The chain joins TRBV10-3 to TRBJ2-7; D unresolved. Germline V CDR1 and CDR2: ENHRY, SYGVKD. V was trimmed by 4 bases and J by 6 bases, leaving 19 bases between them. CDR3 length: 15 amino acids. CDR3 coding DNA: TGTGCCATCAGTGCGGCGGATGACCCGAGAACCGAGCAGTACTTC. As protein: CAISAADDPRTEQYF.

This clonotype was found many times. The chain employs TRBV2 and TRBJ2-7, with a tentative D call TRBD2 (5 bases). Between the trimmed V and J ends, which lost 4 bases and 2 bases, there was a span of 15 bases. The CDR3 loop spans 15 amino acids. The germline gives CDR1 SNHLY, CDR2 FYNNEI. CDR3 protein: CASSGTGRVTYEQYF. As DNA, the CDR3 is TGTGCCAGCAGTGGAACGGGGAGAGTGACCTACGAGCAGTACTTC.

In the case of this clonotype: A clone one base away is much larger, so this may be a read error. The V gene is TRBV3-1, the J gene TRBJ1-2; 7 bases agree with TRBD1. Looked up from germline, CDR1 is LGHDT and CDR2 is YNNKEL (reference sequence). The CDR3 covers 14 residues. CDR3 protein: CASSLRQGSYSYTF. CDR3 DNA sequence: TGTGCCAGCAGCCTCCGACAGGGCTCCTATAGCTACACCTTC. Drawing the rest from reference TRBV3-1 and TRBJ1-2, the complete variable domain is DTAVSQTPKYLVTQMGNDKSIKCEQNLGHDTMYWYKQDSKKFLKIMFSYNNKELIINETVPNRFSPKSPDKAHLNLHINSLELGDSAVYFCASSLRQGSYSYTFGSGTRLTVV.

The chain joins TRBV5-4 to TRBJ1-2; a weak D match, TRBD1 (6 bases). V lost 4 bases and J lost 7, with 23 bases in between. The germline gives CDR1 SGHNT, CDR2 YYREEE (reference sequence). The CDR3 is made up of 16 amino acids. CDR3 in amino acids: CASSGIPGLRGSGYTF. The CDR3 bases are TGTGCCAGCAGCGGAATACCGGGACTCAGGGGTAGTGGCTACACCTTC.

This clonotype was picked up many times. The rearrangement links TRBV7-9 to TRBJ1-1; D uncertain. The germline V gene has CDR1 SEHNR and CDR2 FQNEAQ (reference sequence). This CDR3 comprises 11 residues. V lost 5 bases and J lost 6, with 7 bases in between. CDR3: CASSLVSEAFF. Written as DNA, the CDR3 is TGTGCCAGCAGCCTCGTCTCTGAAGCTTTCTTT.

This sequence joins TRBV12-3 or TRBV12-4 and TRBJ2-2; possible D gene TRBD2, 5 bases. V lost 1 base to trimming and J lost 7 bases, with 16 bases between them. There are 16 residues in the CDR3. Written as DNA, the CDR3 is TGTGCCAGCAGTTTAGTCGGTCTCGCGGGTAACGGGGAGCTGTTTTTT. It specifies CASSLVGLAGNGELFF.

This clonotype has ten or more counts. An end of the junction differs from the germline gene, which may be a read error. This chain joins TRBV20-1 and TRBJ1-2, with 9 bases that match TRBD1. Germline assignment: CDR1 DFQATT and CDR2 SNEGSKA (reference sequence). The CDR3 is 16 residues long. The CDR3 spells CSAEEVPGQGNYGYTF. In nucleotides, the CDR3 is TGCAGTGCTGAAGAAGTCCCGGGACAGGGAAACTACGGCTACACCTTC.

This clonotype was observed at least ten times. The gene calls are TRBV5-1 and TRBJ1-1, with TRBD1 as a possible D gene (5 bases). The CDR3 loop spans 14 amino acids. Germline V CDR1 and CDR2: SGHRS, YFSETQ. Trimming left V 7 bases short and J 0 bases short, with 13 bases between. This chain's CDR3 is CASRPRGVNTEAFF. DNA of the CDR3: TGCGCCAGCCGACCGAGGGGAGTGAACACTGAAGCTTTCTTT.

The table lists this clonotype with many counts. The V gene is TRBV2, the J gene TRBJ2-5; 9 nucleotides line up with TRBD2. The CDR3 is 14 residues long. CDR1 is SNHLY, CDR2 FYNNEI, per germline. Losses at the gene ends were 4 bases for V and 4 bases for J; bases not matched to a gene: 4. CDR3 sequence reads: CASSGGGAGETQYF. The CDR3 DNA sequence: TGTGCCAGCAGTGGCGGGGGGGCCGGAGAGACCCAGTACTTC.

This clonotype came up many times. The chain uses TRBV19 and TRBJ2-1; 13 nucleotides line up with TRBD2. With V trimmed by 6 bases and J by 6 bases, 5 bases remained unmatched. Looked up from germline, CDR1 is LNHDA and CDR2 is SQIVND (reference sequence). The CDR3 is 15 amino acids. Here the CDR3 reads CASRPLAGGFNEQFF. Written as DNA, the CDR3 is TGTGCCAGTAGGCCACTAGCGGGGGGGTTCAATGAGCAGTTCTTC.

In its sample, this clonotype was seen a few times. The genes are TRBV4-1 and TRBJ2-2; D call uncertain. Germline lookup yields CDR1 MGHRA and CDR2 YSYEKL. CDR3 length: 14 amino acids. V dropped 8 bases and J dropped 2 bases, with 12 bases sitting between them. The CDR3 sequence: CASRLSENTGELFF. CDR3 coding DNA: TGCGCCAGCCGTCTGTCGGAAAACACCGGGGAGCTGTTTTTT.

The chain is built from TRBV12-3 or TRBV12-4 and TRBJ2-1; maybe TRBD1 (5 bases). This CDR3 is 13 amino acids long. V was clipped by 1 base and J by 9 bases, with 10 bases between them. As DNA, the CDR3 is TGTGCCAGCAGTTTAGGCAGGGTCGGTGAGCAGTTCTTC. Its protein product is CASSLGRVGEQFF.

In the case of this clonotype: A much larger clone lies a single base off, so this may be a read error. The J gene is TRBJ2-7, the V gene TRBV7-6, with no clear D. CDR3 length: 14 amino acids. The germline V gene encodes CDR1 SGHVS and CDR2 FNYEAQ. CDR3 residues: CATSSPQKPYEQYF. The CDR3 DNA sequence: TGTGCCACCAGCTCACCCCAAAAACCCTACGAGCAGTACTTC.

This clonotype showed up many times. The chain uses TRBV20-1 and TRBJ2-3; D is undetermined. The CDR3 is made up of 13 amino acids. In germline, CDR1 is DFQATT, CDR2 SNEGSKA (reference sequence). Between the trimmed V and J ends, which lost 3 bases and 0 bases, there was a span of 7 bases. This CDR3 is CSASRVSTDTQYF. CDR3 nucleotide sequence: TGCAGTGCTAGTAGGGTGAGCACAGATACGCAGTATTTT.

About this clonotype: With a much larger clone just one base away, this may be a read error. The rearrangement uses TRBV19 and TRBJ1-2, with D perhaps matching TRBD1 (5 bases). The CDR3 runs 15 residues. The V and J ends lost 7 bases and 5 bases respectively, with 20 bases between them. Germline V gene sequence: CDR1 LNHDA, CDR2 SQIVND (reference sequence). DNA for the CDR3: TGTGCCAGTAACGAGGAGGGAAGGGGAGAATATGGCTACACCTTC. Translating gives CASNEEGRGEYGYTF.

This clonotype was seen many times. The chain employs TRBV6-1 and TRBJ1-1, with D perhaps matching TRBD1 (5 bases). The CDR3 consists of 15 residues. The V end was cut by 6 bases, the J end by 4 bases, with 18 bases between. Germline lookup yields CDR1 MNHNS and CDR2 SASEGT. Here the CDR3 reads CASSADLGVLTEAFF. CDR3 coding DNA: TGTGCCAGCAGCGCAGACCTAGGGGTTCTCACTGAAGCTTTCTTT.

This clonotype was observed at least ten times. The chain recombines TRBV7-8 with TRBJ2-1; tentative D call: TRBD2 (7 bases). The CDR3 is 15 amino acids. Germline loops: CDR1 SGHVS, CDR2 FQNEAQ. The V and J ends lost 1 base and 4 bases respectively, with 11 bases between them. The chain's CDR3 is CASSLVGGTYNEQFF. For the CDR3, the DNA is TGTGCCAGCAGCTTAGTGGGGGGGACATACAATGAGCAGTTCTTC. Together with reference TRBV7-8 and TRBJ2-1, the CDR3 gives the full variable domain: GAGVSQSPRYKVAKRGQDVALRCDPISGHVSLFWYQQALGQGPEFLTYFQNEAQLDKSGLPSDRFFAERPEGSVSTLKIQRTQQEDSAVYLCASSLVGGTYNEQFFGPGTRLTVL.

At least ten counts were recorded for this clonotype. This rearrangement joins TRBV20-1 to TRBJ1-2; no reliable D call. This CDR3 region has 14 residues. The germline gives CDR1 DFQATT, CDR2 SNEGSKA (reference sequence). Trimming removed 3 bases at V and 0 bases at J, with 11 bases between. The CDR3 DNA follows: TGCAGTGCTAGTCATGGAGGGTCTAACTATGGCTACACCTTC. Protein: CSASHGGSNYGYTF.